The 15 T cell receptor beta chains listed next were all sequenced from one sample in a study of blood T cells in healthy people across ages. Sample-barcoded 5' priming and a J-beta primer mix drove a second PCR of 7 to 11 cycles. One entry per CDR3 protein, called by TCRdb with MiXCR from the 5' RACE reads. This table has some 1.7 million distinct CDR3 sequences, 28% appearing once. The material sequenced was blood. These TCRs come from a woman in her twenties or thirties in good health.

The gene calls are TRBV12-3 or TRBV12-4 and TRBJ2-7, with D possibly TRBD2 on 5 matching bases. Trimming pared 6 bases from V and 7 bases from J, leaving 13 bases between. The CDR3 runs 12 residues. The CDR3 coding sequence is TGTGCCAGCAGCCCTAGCCGGCGGGAGCAGTACTTC. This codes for CASSPSRREQYF.

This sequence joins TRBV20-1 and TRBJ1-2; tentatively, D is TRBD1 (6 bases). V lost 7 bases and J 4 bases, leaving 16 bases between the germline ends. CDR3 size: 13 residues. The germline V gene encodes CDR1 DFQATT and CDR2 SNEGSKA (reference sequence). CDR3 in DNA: TGCAGTGTAAGAACCACACAGGGCTATGGCTACACCTTC. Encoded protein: CSVRTTQGYGYTF.

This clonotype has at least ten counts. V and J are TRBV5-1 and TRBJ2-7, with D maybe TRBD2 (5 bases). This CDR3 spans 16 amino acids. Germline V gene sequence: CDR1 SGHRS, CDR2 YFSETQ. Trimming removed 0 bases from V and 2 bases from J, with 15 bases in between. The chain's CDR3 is CASSLESSGIAYEQYF. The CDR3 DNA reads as TGCGCCAGCAGCTTGGAATCCTCGGGGATCGCCTACGAGCAGTACTTC.

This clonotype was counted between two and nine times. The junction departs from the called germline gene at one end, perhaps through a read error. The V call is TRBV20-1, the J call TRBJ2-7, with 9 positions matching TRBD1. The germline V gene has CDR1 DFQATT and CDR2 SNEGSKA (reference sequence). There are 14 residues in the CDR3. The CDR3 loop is CSTSRDREGYEQYF. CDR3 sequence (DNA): TGCAGTACTAGCCGGGACAGGGAGGGTTACGAGCAGTACTTC.

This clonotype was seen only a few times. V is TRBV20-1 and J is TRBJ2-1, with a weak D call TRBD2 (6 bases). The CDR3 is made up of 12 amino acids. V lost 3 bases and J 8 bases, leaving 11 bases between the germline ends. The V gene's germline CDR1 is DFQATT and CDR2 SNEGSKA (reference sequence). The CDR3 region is CSASWREDEQFF. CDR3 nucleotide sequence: TGCAGTGCTAGTTGGAGGGAAGATGAGCAGTTCTTC.

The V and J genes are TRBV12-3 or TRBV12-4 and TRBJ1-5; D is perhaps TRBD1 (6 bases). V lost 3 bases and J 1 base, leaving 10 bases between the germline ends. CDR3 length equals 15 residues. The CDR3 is CASSFGGRSNQPQHF. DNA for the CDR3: TGTGCCAGCAGTTTCGGGGGGCGAAGCAATCAGCCCCAGCATTTT.

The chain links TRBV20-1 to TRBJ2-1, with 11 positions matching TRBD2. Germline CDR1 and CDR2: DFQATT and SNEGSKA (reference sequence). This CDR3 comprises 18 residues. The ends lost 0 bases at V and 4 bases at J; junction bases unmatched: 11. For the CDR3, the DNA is TGCAGTGCTAGAGATCATCTAGCGGGAGGACTAAGTTACAATGAGCAGTTCTTC. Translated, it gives CSARDHLAGGLSYNEQFF.

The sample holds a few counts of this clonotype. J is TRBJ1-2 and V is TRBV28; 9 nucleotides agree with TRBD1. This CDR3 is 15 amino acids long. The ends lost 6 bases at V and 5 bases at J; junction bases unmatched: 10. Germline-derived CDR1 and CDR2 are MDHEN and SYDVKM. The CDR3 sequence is CASSLRDRVFYGYTF. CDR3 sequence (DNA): TGTGCCAGCAGCCTACGGGACAGGGTCTTTTATGGCTACACCTTC.

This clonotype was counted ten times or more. CDR3 protein: CASGDRVTYGYTF. The CDR3 nucleotides read TGTGCCAGCGGTGACAGGGTTACCTATGGCTACACCTTC. The V gene is TRBV7-2, the J gene TRBJ1-2, with TRBD1 identical over 7 bases. Germline assignment: CDR1 SGHTA and CDR2 FQGNSA. J was trimmed by 4 bases and V by 8 bases; bases with no gene match: 7. There are 13 residues in the CDR3.

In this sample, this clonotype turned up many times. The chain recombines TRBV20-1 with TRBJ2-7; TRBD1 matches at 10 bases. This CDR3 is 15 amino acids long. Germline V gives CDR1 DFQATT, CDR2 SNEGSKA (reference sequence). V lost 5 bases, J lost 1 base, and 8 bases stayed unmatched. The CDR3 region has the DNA TGCAGTGCTCCGCCTTTGGACAGGGGGTCCTACGAGCAGTACTTC. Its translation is CSAPPLDRGSYEQYF.

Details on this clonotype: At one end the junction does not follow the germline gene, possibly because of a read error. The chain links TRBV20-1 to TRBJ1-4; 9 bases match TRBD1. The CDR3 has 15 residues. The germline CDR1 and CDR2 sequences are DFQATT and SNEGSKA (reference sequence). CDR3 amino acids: CSARDRTGAGEKRFF. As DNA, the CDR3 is TGCAGTGCTAGAGACAGGACAGGGGCGGGTGAAAAACGGTTTTTT.

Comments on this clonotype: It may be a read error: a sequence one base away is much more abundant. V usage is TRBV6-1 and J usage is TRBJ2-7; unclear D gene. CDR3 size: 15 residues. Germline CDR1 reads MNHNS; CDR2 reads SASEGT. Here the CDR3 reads CVSSRASDRHYEQYF. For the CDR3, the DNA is TGTGTCAGCAGCCGCGCCTCAGACCGACACTACGAGCAGTACTTC.

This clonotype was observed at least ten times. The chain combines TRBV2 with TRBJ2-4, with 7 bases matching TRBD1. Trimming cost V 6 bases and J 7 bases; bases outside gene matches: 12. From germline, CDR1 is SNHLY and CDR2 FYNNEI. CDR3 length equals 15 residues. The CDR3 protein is CASRATDRLANIQYF. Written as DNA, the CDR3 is TGTGCCAGCAGGGCCACGGACAGGCTTGCGAACATTCAGTACTTC.

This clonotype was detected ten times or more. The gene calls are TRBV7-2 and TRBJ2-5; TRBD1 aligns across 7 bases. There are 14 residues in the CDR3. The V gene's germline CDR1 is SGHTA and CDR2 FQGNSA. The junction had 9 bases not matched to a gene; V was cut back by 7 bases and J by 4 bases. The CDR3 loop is CASTPTGWGETQYF. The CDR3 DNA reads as TGTGCCAGCACCCCGACAGGGTGGGGAGAGACCCAGTACTTC.

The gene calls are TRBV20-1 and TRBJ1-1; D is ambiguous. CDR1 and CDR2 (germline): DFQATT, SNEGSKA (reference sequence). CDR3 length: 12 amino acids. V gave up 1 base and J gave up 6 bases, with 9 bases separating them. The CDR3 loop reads CSARVLGAEAFF. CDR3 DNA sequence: TGCAGTGCTAGAGTCCTCGGGGCTGAAGCTTTCTTT.